Presented here are 17 T cell receptor beta chains from one specimen sequenced in a study of blood T cell repertoires in COVID-19. Measured with immunoSEQ multiplex PCR; TCRdb has only the in-frame clones, and not every one. In the table there are approximately 250,000 clones, about nine tenths of which are singletons. The sequenced material came from PBMCs or T cells enriched from blood (not recorded which). These receptors were obtained from a middle-aged woman with acute COVID-19.

This rearrangement joins TRBV7-2 to TRBJ2-2; 7 bases agree with TRBD2. Germline V lookup: CDR1 SGHTA, CDR2 FQGNSA. Trimming cost V 5 bases and J 2 bases; bases outside gene matches: 8. The CDR3 runs 16 residues. The CDR3 nucleotides are TGTGCCAGCAGCCCGGAGACTAGCCTAAACACCGGGGAGCTGTTTTTT. This translates into CASSPETSLNTGELFF.

The V gene is TRBV18, the J gene TRBJ2-2; maybe TRBD2 (5 bases). Germline V gene lookup returns CDR1 KGHSH and CDR2 LQKENI. V shed 6 bases and J shed 0 bases, with 17 bases lying between them. The CDR3 totals 17 residues. The CDR3 is CASSIYWSGANTGELFF. Here the CDR3 DNA reads TGTGCCAGCTCTATCTACTGGAGCGGAGCGAACACCGGGGAGCTGTTTTTT.

The V and J genes are TRBV13 and TRBJ1-2, with TRBD1 matching 8 bases. The CDR3 consists of 16 residues. Germline CDR1 reads PRHDT; CDR2 reads FYEKMQ (reference sequence). V trimming: 0 bases; J trimming: 2 bases; junction bases outside the gene matches: 5. The CDR3 loop is CASSLGGQGWNYGYTF. For the CDR3, the DNA is TGTGCCAGCAGCTTAGGTGGACAGGGATGGAACTATGGCTACACCTTC. Looking up the rest from reference TRBV13 and TRBJ1-2 gives the full variable domain: AAGVIQSPRHLIKEKRETATLKCYPIPRHDTVYWYQQGPGQDPQFLISFYEKMQSDKGSIPDRFSAQQFSDYHSELNMSSLELGDSALYFCASSLGGQGWNYGYTFGSGTRLTVV.

The rearrangement joins TRBV29-1 to TRBJ2-1; tentative D call: TRBD2 (6 bases). The CDR3 covers 13 residues. Germline V gene data show CDR1 as SQVTM and CDR2 as ANQGSEA. Trimming pared 2 bases from V and 4 bases from J, leaving 9 bases between. This chain's CDR3 is CSVEIAEYNEQFF. In DNA form, the CDR3 reads TGCAGCGTTGAAATAGCGGAATACAATGAGCAGTTCTTC.

The genes are TRBV18 and TRBJ1-1; D is ambiguous. Trimming removed 3 bases from V and 7 bases from J, with 18 bases in between. The CDR3 loop spans 15 amino acids. Germline values: CDR1 KGHSH, CDR2 LQKENI. The CDR3 reads CASSPLSTRQFEAFF. In DNA form, the CDR3 reads TGTGCCAGCTCACCCCTATCCACGCGGCAGTTTGAAGCTTTCTTT.

The CDR3 loop is CASSRWTGDYEQYF. The CDR3 DNA follows: TGTGCCAGCAGCCGATGGACAGGAGACTACGAGCAGTACTTC. The chain is built from TRBV27 and TRBJ2-7; 7 bases are shared with TRBD1. This CDR3 comprises 14 residues. J gave up 3 bases and V 6 bases, and 8 bases lay outside the gene matches. The germline gives CDR1 MNHEY, CDR2 SMNVEV (reference sequence).

The chain couples TRBV7-8 to TRBJ2-1; a weak D match, TRBD2 (6 bases). The CDR3 sequence is 13 residues long. CDR1 SGHVS and CDR2 FQNEAQ come from the germline V gene. V was pared by 11 bases and J by 3 bases, with 14 bases between. The CDR3 reads CASGRGIYNEQFF. CDR3 coding DNA: TGTGCCTCCGGGCGCGGGATCTACAATGAGCAGTTCTTC.

This chain joins TRBV11-3 and TRBJ2-2, with D tentatively TRBD2 (6 bases). The length of the CDR3 is 14 residues. Trimming took 5 bases from V and 7 from J, leaving 14 bases between them. Germline V gene sequence: CDR1 SGHNT, CDR2 YENEEA. CDR3 DNA: TGTGCCAGCAGCCCGTCCCGGACTAACGGGGAGCTGTTTTTT. Protein: CASSPSRTNGELFF.

This rearrangement joins TRBV21-1 to TRBJ1-5; the table gives TRBD1 as D, unverified against the DNA. TRBV21-1 is noted as a pseudogene. The CDR3 contains 16 residues. CDR3 amino acids: CASSKVGTVSNQPQHF. DNA of the CDR3: TGTGCCAGCAGCAAAGTAGGGACAGTTAGCAATCAGCCCCAGCATTTT.

The rearrangement uses TRBV29-1 and TRBJ1-1; no clear D gene. V dropped 6 bases and J dropped 1 base, with 12 bases sitting between them. CDR1 SQVTM and CDR2 ANQGSEA come from the germline V gene. CDR3 length: 13 residues. The CDR3 loop reads CSVAAHGNTEAFF. For the CDR3, the DNA is TGCAGCGTCGCGGCCCATGGGAACACTGAAGCTTTCTTT. The whole variable domain, filled in from reference TRBV29-1 and TRBJ1-1, reads SAVISQKPSRDICQRGTSLTIQCQVDSQVTMMFWYRQQPGQSLTLIATANQGSEATYESGFVIDKFPISRPNLTFSTLTVSNMSPEDSSIYLCSVAAHGNTEAFFGQGTRLTVV.

The chain combines TRBV15 with TRBJ2-6; 8 bases are shared with TRBD1. The CDR3 has 20 amino acids. Unmatched junction bases numbered 10, after V lost 0 bases and J lost 0 bases. The germline gives CDR1 LNHNV, CDR2 YYDKDF (reference sequence). The CDR3 DNA reads TGTGCCACCAGCAGAGAGGGGAGGAACAGGGGGAGCTCTGGGGCCAACGTCCTGACTTTC. Translating gives CATSREGRNRGSSGANVLTF.

The rearrangement links TRBV7-9 to TRBJ1-4; D possibly corresponds to TRBD1 (5 bases). This CDR3 has 15 amino acids. V lost 6 bases and J lost 1, with 12 bases in between. The V gene's germline CDR1 is SEHNR and CDR2 FQNEAQ (reference sequence). CDR3 DNA sequence: TGTGCCAGCAGTACCTGGACACGAACTAATGAAAAACTGTTTTTT. The encoded protein is CASSTWTRTNEKLFF.

This chain uses TRBV4-3 with TRBJ2-5; possibly TRBD2 for D (5 bases). The CDR3 sequence is 14 residues long. V was clipped by 0 bases and J by 4 bases, with 9 bases between them. The germline CDR1 and CDR2 sequences are LGHNA and YSLEER. This CDR3 reads CASSQDAGGETQYF. The CDR3 nucleotides are TGCGCCAGCAGCCAAGACGCGGGCGGAGAGACCCAGTACTTC.

This chain uses TRBV28 with TRBJ1-2; 9 bases are shared with TRBD1. CDR1 is MDHEN and CDR2 is SYDVKM in the germline V gene. With V trimmed by 8 bases and J by 4 bases, 8 bases remained unmatched. CDR3 length equals 14 residues. The CDR3 here is CASGSQGQGYGYTF. The CDR3 DNA follows: TGTGCCAGCGGATCACAGGGACAGGGCTATGGCTACACCTTC.

The V call is TRBV3-1 (or the pseudogene TRBV3-2), the J call TRBJ1-5, with no clear D. V lost 0 bases and J lost 6, with 12 bases in between. The CDR3 is 15 amino acids. The germline V gene encodes CDR1 LGHDT and CDR2 YNNKEL (reference sequence). CDR3 coding DNA: TGTGCCAGCAGCCAAGATGCCGGGTTGGGTCAGCCCCAGCATTTT. Protein: CASSQDAGLGQPQHF.

This rearrangement joins TRBV4-3 to TRBJ2-1; D may be TRBD2 (5 bases). CDR3 length: 17 amino acids. The germline V gene has CDR1 LGHNA and CDR2 YSLEER. The V and J ends lost 0 bases and 4 bases respectively, with 16 bases between them. As DNA, the CDR3 is TGCGCCAGCAGCCAAGATCTAGCAGGTAATTCGTACAATGAGCAGTTCTTC. This codes for CASSQDLAGNSYNEQFF.

The chain couples TRBV11-3 to TRBJ2-7, with D possibly being TRBD2 (6 bases). This CDR3 is 12 amino acids long. The V and J ends lost 4 bases and 6 bases respectively, with 10 bases between them. Germline CDR1 reads SGHNT; CDR2 reads YENEEA. CDR3: CASSSSGFEQYV. The CDR3 coding sequence is TGTGCCAGCAGCTCCAGCGGGTTCGAGCAGTACGTC.